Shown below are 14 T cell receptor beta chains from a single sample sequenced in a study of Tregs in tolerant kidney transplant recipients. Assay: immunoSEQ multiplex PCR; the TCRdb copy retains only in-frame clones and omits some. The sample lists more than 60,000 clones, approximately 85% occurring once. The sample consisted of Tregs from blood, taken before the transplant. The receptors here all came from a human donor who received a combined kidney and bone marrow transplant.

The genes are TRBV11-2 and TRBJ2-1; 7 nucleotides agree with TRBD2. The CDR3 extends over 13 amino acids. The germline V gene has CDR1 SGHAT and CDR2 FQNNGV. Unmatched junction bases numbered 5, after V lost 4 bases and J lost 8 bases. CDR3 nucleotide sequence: TGTGCCAGCAGCTCCGGACTAGACCATGAGCAGTTCTTC. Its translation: CASSSGLDHEQFF.

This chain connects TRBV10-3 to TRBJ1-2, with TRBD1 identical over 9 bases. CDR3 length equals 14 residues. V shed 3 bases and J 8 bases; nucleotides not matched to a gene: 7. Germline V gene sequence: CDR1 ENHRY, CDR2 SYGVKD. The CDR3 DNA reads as TGTGCCATCAGTGAACTACAGGGGGCGAGGGGCTACACCTTC. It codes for CAISELQGARGYTF.

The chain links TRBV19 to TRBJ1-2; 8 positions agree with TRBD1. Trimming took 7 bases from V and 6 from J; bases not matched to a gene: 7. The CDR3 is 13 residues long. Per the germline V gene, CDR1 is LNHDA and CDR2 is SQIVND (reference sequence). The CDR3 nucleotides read TGTGCCAGTACCGCTCACAGGGGGGATGGCTACACCTTC. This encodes CASTAHRGDGYTF.

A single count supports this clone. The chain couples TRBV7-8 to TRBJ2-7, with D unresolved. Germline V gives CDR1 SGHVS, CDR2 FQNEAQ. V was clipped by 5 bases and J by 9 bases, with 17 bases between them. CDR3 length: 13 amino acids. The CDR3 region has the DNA TGTGCCAGCAGCCTTAGTCAGGCCGCCCCGCAGTACTTC. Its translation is CASSLSQAAPQYF.

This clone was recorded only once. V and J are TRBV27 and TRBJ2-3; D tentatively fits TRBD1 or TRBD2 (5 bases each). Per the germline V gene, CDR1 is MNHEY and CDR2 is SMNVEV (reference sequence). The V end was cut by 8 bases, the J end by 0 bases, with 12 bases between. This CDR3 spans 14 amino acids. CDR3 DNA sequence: TGTGCCAGCGCCTACAGGACTAGCACAGATACGCAGTATTTT. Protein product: CASAYRTSTDTQYF.

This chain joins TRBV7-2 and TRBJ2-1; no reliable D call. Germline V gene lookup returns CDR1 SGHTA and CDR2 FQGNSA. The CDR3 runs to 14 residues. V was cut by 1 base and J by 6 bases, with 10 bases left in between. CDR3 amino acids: CASSLEATRNEQFF. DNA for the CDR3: TGTGCCAGCAGCTTAGAGGCCACCCGCAATGAGCAGTTCTTC.

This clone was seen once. For the CDR3, the DNA is TGTGCCAGCAGCTTAGCGTGGGGCGGGGGGCGCTACGAGCAGTACTTC. It encodes CASSLAWGGGRYEQYF. The rearrangement uses TRBV7-2 and TRBJ2-7; 8 nucleotides align to TRBD2. CDR1 and CDR2 from the germline V gene are SGHTA and FQGNSA. With 0 bases clipped from V and 3 bases from J, the junction kept 7 bases outside the gene matches. The CDR3 is made up of 16 amino acids.

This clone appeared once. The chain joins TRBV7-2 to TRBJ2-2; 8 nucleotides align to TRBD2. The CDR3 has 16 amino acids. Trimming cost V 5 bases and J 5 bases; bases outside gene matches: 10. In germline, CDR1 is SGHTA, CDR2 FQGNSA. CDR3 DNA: TGTGCCAGCAGCCGAACCGGGACTAGGGGTACCGGGGAGCTGTTTTTT. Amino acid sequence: CASSRTGTRGTGELFF.

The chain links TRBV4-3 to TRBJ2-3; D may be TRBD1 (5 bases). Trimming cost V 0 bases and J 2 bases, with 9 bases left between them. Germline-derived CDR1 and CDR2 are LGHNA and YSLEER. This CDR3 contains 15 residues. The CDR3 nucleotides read TGCGCCAGCAGCCAAGATAGGGGCCTCACAGATACGCAGTATTTT. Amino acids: CASSQDRGLTDTQYF.

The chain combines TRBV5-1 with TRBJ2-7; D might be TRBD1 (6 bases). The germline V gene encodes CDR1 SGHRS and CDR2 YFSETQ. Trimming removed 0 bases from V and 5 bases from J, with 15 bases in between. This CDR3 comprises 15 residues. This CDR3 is CASSLEGRGSHEQYF. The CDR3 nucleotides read TGCGCCAGCAGCTTGGAAGGCAGGGGTTCCCACGAGCAGTACTTC.

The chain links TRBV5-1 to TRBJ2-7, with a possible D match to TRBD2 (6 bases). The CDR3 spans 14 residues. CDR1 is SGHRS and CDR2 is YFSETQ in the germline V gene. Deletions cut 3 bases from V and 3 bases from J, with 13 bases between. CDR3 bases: TGCGCCAGCAGCTCCCGGGCCGGGGGCTACGAGCAGTACTTC. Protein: CASSSRAGGYEQYF.

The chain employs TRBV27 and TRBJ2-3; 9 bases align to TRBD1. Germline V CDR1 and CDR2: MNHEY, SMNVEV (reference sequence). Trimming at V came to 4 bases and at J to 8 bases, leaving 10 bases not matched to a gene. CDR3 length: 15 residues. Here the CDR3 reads CASSYPGTGSGTQYF. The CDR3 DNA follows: TGTGCCAGCAGTTACCCCGGGACAGGGAGTGGTACGCAGTATTTT.

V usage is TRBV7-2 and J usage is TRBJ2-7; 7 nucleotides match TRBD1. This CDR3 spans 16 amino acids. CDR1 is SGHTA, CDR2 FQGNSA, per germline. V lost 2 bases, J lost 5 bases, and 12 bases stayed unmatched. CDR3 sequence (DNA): TGTGCCAGCAGCTTAAGGGCCGGCAGGGGGAATCACGAGCAGTACTTC. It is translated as CASSLRAGRGNHEQYF.

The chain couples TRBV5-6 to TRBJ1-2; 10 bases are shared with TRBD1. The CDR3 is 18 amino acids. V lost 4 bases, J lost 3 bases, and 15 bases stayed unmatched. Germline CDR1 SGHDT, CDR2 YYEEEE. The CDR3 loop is CASSLLTSTGGVYYGYTF. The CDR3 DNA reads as TGTGCCAGCAGCCTCCTCACTTCGACAGGGGGCGTCTACTATGGCTACACCTTC.